Reported below is one T cell receptor (beta chain). TCRdb passed the 5' RACE reads through MiXCR, listing each CDR3 protein once. This table has approximately 340,000 distinct CDR3 sequences, 15% to 20% appearing once. This entry belongs to a study of T-cell memory formation after mild COVID-19. Study-level information: TCR clustering was largely donor specific.

CDR1 and CDR2 (germline): SEHNR, FQNEAQ (reference sequence). Trimming took 0 bases from V and 7 from J, leaving 15 bases between them. The CDR3 length is 15 residues. J is TRBJ1-2 and V is TRBV7-9; TRBD1 is a possible D gene (5 bases). Sequencing was performed on PBMCs or a T cell subset sorted from them (not recorded which). This TCR came from a man younger than 35 who had mild COVID-19 (a few samples of this study predate the infection). Cell type and time point are not known. DNA for the CDR3: TGTGCCAGCAGCTTAGCTCCCGGCGGGGCCCTTGGCTACACCTTC. This encodes CASSLAPGGALGYTF.